The text below deals with one TCR beta chain. This clone was seen more than once but under ten times. Its antigen specificity is not known. Base qualities are not at hand, and no much larger clone is one base apart. The sample comes from a study of blood T cell repertoires in COVID-19 (TCRdb year 2020). Study-level background: Samples covering the acute and convalescent phases of COVID-19 were provided by collaborators in the United States, Italy and Spain. The material from the prospective study consisted of cDNA or gDNA derived from T cells, B-cell-depleted T cells, or PBMCs. Deeply sampled blood TCRbeta repertoires from subjects exposed to, actively infected with, or recovered from COVID-19 were included in the dataset. The repertoires were released in a freely available public database intended as a resource for research on the immune response to SARS-CoV-2. Samples were obtained from the ongoing ImmuneRACE study (first 160 participants) and from about 1,300 subjects provided by 6 global collaborators. Nearly every sample came with metadata listing a de-identified subject ID, COVID-19 status, age in years and sex. HLA class I and class II types, where available, came from metadata supplied by the sample provider rather than from assay-based typing.

The CDR3 starts with the cysteine, ends with the phenylalanine, and has 15 residues. The read is trimmed to its CDR3 DNA, 45 bases read in frame from base 1. The germline V gene (reference sequence) gives CDR1 as MNHEY and CDR2 as SMNVEV. Germline trimming amounts to 5 bases on V and 5 bases on J, with 12 as the count of junction bases outside the gene matches. The immunoSEQ Assay, a bias-controlled multiplex PCR, was used to amplify TCRbeta CDR3 regions from genomic DNA. Per the original workflow: Nucleated cell counts per sample were estimated from amplification of reference gene primers within the assay. To quantify the absolute abundance of each unique TCRbeta CDR3 rearrangement, sequence reads were collapsed and filtered. For each sample, productive Simpson clonality was calculated as the square root of Simpson's diversity index across productive rearrangements. TCRdb mirrors the immuneACCESS table, restricted to in-frame sequences. Some clones are absent from its copies; in checked studies, under half trace to an unresolved V gene, and the reason for the others is unknown. That table supplies the V and J calls and clone size; D and trimming were determined from the DNA. Present in this sample are some 150,000 clones, roughly 80% of which were seen just once. The top ten hold around 5.5% of the sample.

Here is what the overall study found, with its caveats: Clinical and demographic metadata were provided uncurated, with the amount varying by source and participant.

Enrolling through a virtual design, the prospective study's participants ranged in age from roughly 18 to 100 years and lived across 24 United States geographic areas. Cohort assignment in the prospective study relied on participant-reported clinical history from a screening survey and a study questionnaire. Recovered participants in ImmuneRACE Cohort 3 were defined as having two consecutive negative NP/OP PCR tests, clearance from a healthcare professional, or resolution of symptoms. Mobile phlebotomists in the prospective study collected whole blood, serum and a nasopharyngeal or oropharyngeal swab from every participant. Over a roughly 2-month period, participants in the prospective study had the option of providing additional blood draws and questionnaires. Before DNA extraction, blood samples from the prospective study were shipped at room temperature or frozen.

The chain links TRBV27 with TRBJ2-7, with 7 central nucleotides matching TRBD2. The TCR originated in a woman in her fifties or sixties who had recovered from COVID-19. The sample consisted of PBMCs or T cells enriched from blood (not recorded which). The CDR3 region reads CASSPAGGGAHEQYF. In nucleotide form, the sequence is TGTGCCAGCAGTCCCGCGGGCGGGGGTGCCCACGAGCAGTACTTC.